Listed here are 21 T cell receptor beta chains from one sample, sequenced in a study of T cell responses to AZD1222 COVID-19 vaccine. Profiling relied on immunoSEQ multiplex PCR, and the TCRdb table lists in-frame clones only, not all of them. The sample lists roughly 270,000 clones; 85% to 95% were seen once. Source: peripheral blood, taken 28 days after the second AZD1222 dose. These receptors all come from an adult who received the AZD1222 COVID-19 vaccine.

CDR3 amino acids: CSVDWRVTSTDTQYF. CDR3 nucleotide sequence: TGCAGCGTTGACTGGAGAGTCACTAGCACAGATACGCAGTATTTT. V is TRBV29-1 and J is TRBJ2-3; D uncertain. Germline CDR1 SQVTM, CDR2 ANQGSEA. V gave up 3 bases and J gave up 0 bases, with 13 bases separating them. The CDR3 is 15 amino acids.

V gene TRBV7-2 combines with J gene TRBJ1-1, with TRBD1 as a possible D gene (5 bases). Trimming removed 3 bases from V and 5 bases from J, with 13 bases in between. Germline CDR1 is SGHTA and CDR2 is FQGNSA. The CDR3 length is 14 residues. This CDR3 is CASSFRVERTEAFF. DNA of the CDR3: TGTGCCAGCAGCTTCAGGGTAGAGAGGACTGAAGCTTTCTTT.

The rearrangement joins TRBV19 to TRBJ1-3; D remains ambiguous. Per germline, CDR1 LNHDA and CDR2 SQIVND (reference sequence). Deletions cut 2 bases from V and 0 bases from J, with 8 bases between. The length of the CDR3 is 15 residues. This chain's CDR3 is CASSIRARSGNTIYF. The CDR3 bases are TGTGCCAGTAGTATACGGGCTCGCTCTGGAAACACCATATATTTT. Full variable domain (missing parts from reference TRBV19 and TRBJ1-3): DGGITQSPKYLFRKEGQNVTLSCEQNLNHDAMYWYRQDPGQGLRLIYYSQIVNDFQKGDIAEGYSVSREKKESFPLTVTSAQKNPTAFYLCASSIRARSGNTIYFGEGSWLTVV.

The chain couples TRBV11-2 to TRBJ2-7; TRBD2 might be the D (6 bases). Germline assignment: CDR1 SGHAT and CDR2 FQNNGV. V lost 4 bases, J lost 3 bases, and 13 bases lay in between. There are 14 residues in the CDR3. The CDR3 sequence: CASSSLAQFYEQYF. As DNA, the CDR3 is TGTGCCAGCAGCTCCCTAGCGCAATTCTACGAGCAGTACTTC.

The chain has TRBV27 and TRBJ2-7; TRBD2 agrees at 12 bases. The V gene end was trimmed by 2 bases and the J gene end by 1 base; junction bases not matched to a gene: 0. Per germline, CDR1 MNHEY and CDR2 SMNVEV (reference sequence). The CDR3 length is 15 residues. The DNA of the CDR3 is TGTGCCAGCAGTTTAGGACTAGCGGGATCCTACGAGCAGTACTTC. Encoded protein: CASSLGLAGSYEQYF.

The genes are TRBV19 and TRBJ2-1; a possible D gene is TRBD2 (6 bases). Trimming pared 7 bases from V and 1 base from J, leaving 11 bases between. From germline, CDR1 is LNHDA and CDR2 SQIVND (reference sequence). The CDR3 runs 14 residues. The CDR3 region is CASIGGVSYNEQFF. The CDR3 region has the DNA TGTGCCAGTATCGGGGGAGTGTCCTACAATGAGCAGTTCTTC. The variable domain in full, with the rest retrieved from reference TRBV19 and TRBJ2-1, is DGGITQSPKYLFRKEGQNVTLSCEQNLNHDAMYWYRQDPGQGLRLIYYSQIVNDFQKGDIAEGYSVSREKKESFPLTVTSAQKNPTAFYLCASIGGVSYNEQFFGPGTRLTVL.

V and J are TRBV28 and TRBJ1-5, with D tentatively TRBD1 (5 bases). The CDR3 loop spans 18 amino acids. V gave up 6 bases and J gave up 8 bases, with 29 bases separating them. Germline lookup yields CDR1 MDHEN and CDR2 SYDVKM. CDR3 DNA sequence: TGTGCCAGCAGCCTGCTAGTGGGGGACCCCTCCATAATAAAGCCCCAGCATTTT. It codes for CASSLLVGDPSIIKPQHF.

This sequence joins TRBV28 and TRBJ2-7; the D gene is possibly TRBD1 (5 bases). Germline assignment: CDR1 MDHEN and CDR2 SYDVKM. V was clipped by 2 bases and J by 1 base, with 12 bases between them. The CDR3 has 15 amino acids. The CDR3 reads CASSLAGQGSYEQYF. The DNA for the CDR3 is TGTGCCAGCAGTTTAGCTGGACAAGGATCCTACGAGCAGTACTTC.

This clone showed up just once. V and J are TRBV7-3 and TRBJ1-2, with D uncertain. The germline CDR1 and CDR2 sequences are SGHTA and FQGTGA. Trimming stripped 5 bases from V and 0 bases from J, with 13 bases between. The CDR3 covers 15 residues. The CDR3 coding sequence is TGTGCCAGCAGCACGAGGGTTGCTGCTAACTATGGCTACACCTTC. Amino acids: CASSTRVAANYGYTF.

The chain is built from TRBV5-1 and TRBJ2-6; D gene ambiguous. This CDR3 spans 14 amino acids. The germline CDR1 and CDR2 sequences are SGHRS and YFSETQ. Trimming cost V 7 bases and J 0 bases, with 8 bases left between them. In nucleotides, the CDR3 is TGCGCCAGCGGACCGGTCTCTGGGGCCAACGTCCTGACTTTC. Translating it yields CASGPVSGANVLTF.

The V gene is TRBV5-6, the J gene TRBJ2-3, with D unclear. The CDR3 loop spans 12 amino acids. Germline V gives CDR1 SGHDT, CDR2 YYEEEE. The germline V and J ends were trimmed by 1 base and 12 bases, with 12 bases remaining between them. Here the CDR3 reads CASSLWPQDQYF. The CDR3 region has the DNA TGTGCCAGCAGCTTGTGGCCCCAGGATCAGTATTTT.

This chain connects TRBV15 to TRBJ2-5; weak D call: TRBD2 (7 bases). Germline values: CDR1 LNHNV, CDR2 YYDKDF (reference sequence). V lost 4 bases to trimming and J lost 5 bases, with 14 bases between them. This CDR3 region has 14 residues. The CDR3 loop is CATSTHREGETQYF. The CDR3 DNA follows: TGTGCCACCAGCACCCACAGGGAGGGGGAGACCCAGTACTTC.

The chain has TRBV12-3 or TRBV12-4 and TRBJ1-1; D not resolved. There are 12 residues in the CDR3. V gave up 4 bases and J gave up 4 bases, with 7 bases separating them. This chain's CDR3 is CASSSPGTEAFF. The CDR3 nucleotides read TGTGCCAGCAGTTCGCCCGGCACTGAAGCTTTCTTT.

The CDR3 DNA follows: TGTGCCAGCAGCCCTGGGGGGGAGACCTATGGCTACACCTTC. Translation: CASSPGGETYGYTF. The genes are TRBV9 and TRBJ1-2; TRBD1 might be the D (5 bases). The V gene's germline CDR1 is SGDLS and CDR2 YYNGEE. This CDR3 spans 14 amino acids. Trimming removed 4 bases from V and 4 bases from J, with 14 bases in between.

This sequence joins TRBV20-1 and TRBJ2-2, with D possibly being TRBD1 or TRBD2 (5 bases each). CDR1 and CDR2 from the germline V gene are DFQATT and SNEGSKA (reference sequence). The CDR3 length is 15 residues. Deletions cut 3 bases from V and 4 bases from J, with 15 bases between. Written as DNA, the CDR3 is TGCAGTGCTAGTGACCGGGGCGCTAGCACCGGGGAGCTGTTTTTT. Amino acid sequence: CSASDRGASTGELFF.

The V gene is TRBV9, the J gene TRBJ1-3; 8 nucleotides match TRBD1. The CDR3 is 15 amino acids. Germline assignment: CDR1 SGDLS and CDR2 YYNGEE. V shed 0 bases, J shed 2 bases, and the junction held 1 base outside the gene matches. CDR3 sequence reads: CASSVGDRPGNTIYF. DNA for the CDR3: TGTGCCAGCAGCGTAGGGGACAGGCCTGGAAACACCATATATTTT.

V gene TRBV19 combines with J gene TRBJ2-5; D may be TRBD1 (5 bases). The CDR3 loop spans 15 amino acids. Trimming pared 6 bases from V and 0 bases from J, leaving 14 bases between. In germline, CDR1 is LNHDA, CDR2 SQIVND (reference sequence). CDR3 region: CASSRQGWYQETQYF. CDR3 nucleotide sequence: TGTGCCAGTAGCCGGCAGGGTTGGTACCAAGAGACCCAGTACTTC.

This chain uses TRBV5-1 with TRBJ2-1; TRBD2 matches at 10 bases. V shed 0 bases, J shed 4 bases, and the junction held 1 base outside the gene matches. The CDR3 is 15 residues long. Germline CDR1 SGHRS, CDR2 YFSETQ. The chain's CDR3 is CASSLELAGYNEQFF. The CDR3 DNA sequence: TGCGCCAGCAGCTTGGAACTAGCGGGGTACAATGAGCAGTTCTTC.

The V and J genes are TRBV7-3 and TRBJ2-2; 8 bases are shared with TRBD1. Unmatched junction bases numbered 8, after V lost 5 bases and J lost 3 bases. CDR1 SGHTA and CDR2 FQGTGA come from the germline V gene. The length of the CDR3 is 16 residues. The CDR3 coding sequence is TGTGCCAGCAGCCCGACAGGGGATCGTTACACCGGGGAGCTGTTTTTT. It translates to CASSPTGDRYTGELFF. Full variable domain (missing parts from reference TRBV7-3 and TRBJ2-2): GAGVSQTPSNKVTEKGKYVELRCDPISGHTALYWYRQSLGQGPEFLIYFQGTGAADDSGLPNDRFFAVRPEGSVSTLKIQRTERGDSAVYLCASSPTGDRYTGELFFGEGSRLTVL.

The chain recombines TRBV6-1 with TRBJ1-4; D may be TRBD1 (5 bases). CDR1 is MNHNS and CDR2 is SASEGT in the germline V gene. CDR3 length: 16 amino acids. Trimming shortened V by 2 bases and J by 0 bases, and 10 bases separated the two germline ends. For the CDR3, the DNA is TGTGCCAGCAGTGAATGGGGGGTTTCAACTAATGAAAAACTGTTTTTT. It specifies CASSEWGVSTNEKLFF.

The chain joins TRBV18 to TRBJ1-5, with TRBD1 identical over 7 bases. The CDR3 is made up of 15 amino acids. Germline V CDR1 and CDR2: KGHSH, LQKENI. J was trimmed by 0 bases and V by 3 bases; bases with no gene match: 2. The CDR3 bases are TGTGCCAGCTCACCCTCAGGGGGTAGCAATCAGCCCCAGCATTTT. Translation: CASSPSGGSNQPQHF.